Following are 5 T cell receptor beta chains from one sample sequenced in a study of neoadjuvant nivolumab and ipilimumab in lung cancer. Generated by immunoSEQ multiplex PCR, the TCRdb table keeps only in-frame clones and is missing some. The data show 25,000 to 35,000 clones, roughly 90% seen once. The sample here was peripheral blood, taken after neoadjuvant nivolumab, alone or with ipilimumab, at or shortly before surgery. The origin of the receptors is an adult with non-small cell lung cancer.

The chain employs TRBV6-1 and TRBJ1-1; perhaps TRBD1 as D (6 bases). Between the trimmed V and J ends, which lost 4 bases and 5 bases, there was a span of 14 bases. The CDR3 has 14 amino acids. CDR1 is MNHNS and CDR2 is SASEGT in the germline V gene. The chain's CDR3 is CASSGQYRGTEAFF. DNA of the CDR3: TGTGCCAGCAGTGGACAATATAGGGGGACTGAAGCTTTCTTT.

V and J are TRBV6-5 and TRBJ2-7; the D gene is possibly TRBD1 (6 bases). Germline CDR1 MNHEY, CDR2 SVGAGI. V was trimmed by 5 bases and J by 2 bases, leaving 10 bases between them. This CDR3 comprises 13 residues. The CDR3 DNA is TGTGCCAGCAGTGTCTCAGGGGCCTACGAGCAGTACTTC. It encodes CASSVSGAYEQYF.

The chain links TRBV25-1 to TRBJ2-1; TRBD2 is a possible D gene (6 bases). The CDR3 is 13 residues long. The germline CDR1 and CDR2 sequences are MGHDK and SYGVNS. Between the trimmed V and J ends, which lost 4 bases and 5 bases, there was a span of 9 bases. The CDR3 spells CASSGRRDNEQFF. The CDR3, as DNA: TGTGCCAGCAGTGGGAGGAGGGACAATGAGCAGTTCTTC.

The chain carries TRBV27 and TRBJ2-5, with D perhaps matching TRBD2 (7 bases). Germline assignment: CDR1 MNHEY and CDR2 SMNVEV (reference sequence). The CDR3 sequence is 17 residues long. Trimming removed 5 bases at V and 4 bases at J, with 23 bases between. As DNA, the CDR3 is TGTGCCAGCAGTCTCAGGTGGAGCGGGAAGGGGGGAGAGACCCAGTACTTC. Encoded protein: CASSLRWSGKGGETQYF.

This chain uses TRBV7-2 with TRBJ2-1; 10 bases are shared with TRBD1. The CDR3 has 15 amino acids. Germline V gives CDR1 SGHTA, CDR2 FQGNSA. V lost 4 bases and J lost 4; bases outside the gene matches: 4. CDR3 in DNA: TGTGCCAGCAGCTCGGGACAGGGGTCATACAATGAGCAGTTCTTC. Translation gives CASSSGQGSYNEQFF.